These T cell receptor beta chains were read from a single sample in a study of cytomegalovirus exposure and HLA in healthy donors. Data came from immunoSEQ multiplex PCR; TCRdb stores just in-frame clones and leaves some out. The sample consists of tens of thousands of clones, around 95% of them appearing once. Source material: PBMCs. The receptors come from a man younger than 30 in good health and CMV-seropositive. The CDR3 runs from the conserved cysteine through the conserved F or W. D genes are given only for firm matches. Size tells how often a clone was seen (once, few, many) or the class of an expanded clone, and some rows leave it out.

cdr3_aa: CASTTGTGLSETQYF
cdr3_nt: TGTGCCAGTACCACCGGGACAGGGTTGAGTGAGACCCAGTACTTC
cdr3_length: 15
d_call: TRBD1
v_call: TRBV19
clone_size: -
j_call: TRBJ2-5

cdr3_aa: CASSQTPGLAGGRPDTQYF
cdr3_nt: TGTGCCAGCAGTCAAACTCCGGGACTAGCGGGGGGGCGTCCAGATACGCAGTATTTT
cdr3_length: 19
d_call: TRBD2
v_call: TRBV27
clone_size: -
j_call: TRBJ2-3

cdr3_aa: CASRLGPHGGNQETQYF
cdr3_nt: TGTGCCAGCAGGTTAGGGCCTCACGGGGGAAACCAAGAGACCCAGTACTTC
cdr3_length: 17
d_call: -
v_call: TRBV7-9
clone_size: -
j_call: TRBJ2-5

cdr3_aa: CASSTPGLRGGELFF
cdr3_nt: TGTGCCAGCAGCACCCCGGGACTTCGGGGCGGGGAGCTGTTTTTT
cdr3_length: 15
d_call: -
v_call: TRBV5-4
clone_size: -
j_call: TRBJ2-2

cdr3_aa: CASTPPSGVVNTEAFF
cdr3_nt: TGTGCTAGCACCCCCCCGTCGGGGGTCGTGAACACTGAAGCTTTCTTT
cdr3_length: 16
d_call: -
v_call: TRBV12-5
clone_size: once
j_call: TRBJ1-1

cdr3_aa: CASSPEPTGLNTEAFF
cdr3_nt: TGTGCCAGCAGCCCAGAACCGACAGGGTTGAACACTGAAGCTTTCTTT
cdr3_length: 16
d_call: TRBD1
v_call: TRBV7-2
clone_size: -
j_call: TRBJ1-1

cdr3_aa: CASSPLAGPYNEQFF
cdr3_nt: TGTGCCAGCAGCCCACTAGCGGGACCCTACAATGAGCAGTTCTTC
cdr3_length: 15
d_call: TRBD2
v_call: TRBV7-3
clone_size: -
j_call: TRBJ2-1

cdr3_aa: CASSAYVGQGATNEKLFF
cdr3_nt: TGTGCCAGCAGCGCCTATGTGGGACAGGGTGCAACTAATGAAAAACTGTTTTTT
cdr3_length: 18
d_call: TRBD1
v_call: TRBV9
clone_size: -
j_call: TRBJ1-4

cdr3_aa: CASTGDSEGWFTDTQYF
cdr3_nt: TGCGCCAGCACTGGGGACAGCGAAGGATGGTTCACAGATACGCAGTATTTT
cdr3_length: 17
d_call: TRBD1
v_call: TRBV5-1
clone_size: -
j_call: TRBJ2-3

cdr3_aa: CASSIPGQGTNEKLFF
cdr3_nt: TGTGCCAGCAGTATACCTGGACAGGGGACTAATGAAAAACTGTTTTTT
cdr3_length: 16
d_call: TRBD1
v_call: TRBV28
clone_size: -
j_call: TRBJ1-4

cdr3_aa: CASSIAYGGGNEKLFF
cdr3_nt: TGTGCCAGTAGTATAGCCTACGGGGGGGGTAATGAAAAACTGTTTTTT
cdr3_length: 16
d_call: -
v_call: TRBV19
clone_size: -
j_call: TRBJ1-4

cdr3_aa: CASSYSDRDYGYTF
cdr3_nt: TGTGCCAGCAGTTACTCGGACAGAGACTATGGCTACACCTTC
cdr3_length: 14
d_call: -
v_call: TRBV6-5
clone_size: -
j_call: TRBJ1-2

cdr3_aa: CASSGQGDTQYF
cdr3_nt: TGTGCCAGCAGTGGCCAGGGAGATACGCAGTATTTT
cdr3_length: 12
d_call: -
v_call: TRBV6-1
clone_size: -
j_call: TRBJ2-3

cdr3_aa: CASSARVGGEAFF
cdr3_nt: TGTGCCAGCAGCGCCCGTGTCGGGGGAGAAGCTTTCTTT
cdr3_length: 13
d_call: -
v_call: TRBV7-9
clone_size: -
j_call: TRBJ1-1

cdr3_aa: CAISSNRGWEPQHF
cdr3_nt: TGTGCCATCAGTTCAAACAGGGGCTGGGAGCCCCAGCATTTT
cdr3_length: 14
d_call: TRBD1
v_call: TRBV10-3
clone_size: -
j_call: TRBJ1-5

cdr3_aa: CATSRDRGQGVFYGYTF
cdr3_nt: TGTGCCACCAGCAGAGATAGGGGACAGGGGGTTTTCTATGGCTACACCTTC
cdr3_length: 17
d_call: TRBD1
v_call: TRBV15
clone_size: -
j_call: TRBJ1-2

cdr3_aa: CASSPGTDSNTIYF
cdr3_nt: TGTGCCAGCTCACCAGGGACAGATAGCAACACCATATATTTT
cdr3_length: 14
d_call: TRBD1
v_call: TRBV18
clone_size: -
j_call: TRBJ1-3

cdr3_aa: CASSGGLASDTQYF
cdr3_nt: TGTGCCAGCAGTGGAGGACTAGCGTCAGATACGCAGTATTTT
cdr3_length: 14
d_call: TRBD2
v_call: TRBV28
clone_size: -
j_call: TRBJ2-3

cdr3_aa: CASSWGLAGQETQYF
cdr3_nt: TGTGCCAGCAGTTGGGGCCTAGCGGGACAAGAGACCCAGTACTTC
cdr3_length: 15
d_call: TRBD2
v_call: TRBV27
clone_size: -
j_call: TRBJ2-5

cdr3_aa: CSAPRASGFTDTQYF
cdr3_nt: TGCAGCGCCCCAAGGGCTAGCGGATTCACAGATACGCAGTATTTT
cdr3_length: 15
d_call: TRBD2
v_call: TRBV29-1
clone_size: -
j_call: TRBJ2-3

cdr3_aa: CASSEGAGSSETQYF
cdr3_nt: TGTGCCAGCAGTGAGGGGGCAGGCTCGTCAGAGACCCAGTACTTC
cdr3_length: 15
d_call: -
v_call: TRBV6-1
clone_size: -
j_call: TRBJ2-5

cdr3_aa: CASSSRTSGERTDTQYF
cdr3_nt: TGTGCCAGCAGCTCCCGGACTAGCGGGGAGCGCACAGATACGCAGTATTTT
cdr3_length: 17
d_call: TRBD2
v_call: TRBV7-9
clone_size: -
j_call: TRBJ2-3

cdr3_aa: CASSGLKRSGNEQFF
cdr3_nt: TGTGCCAGCAGTGGACTTAAGCGATCGGGGAATGAGCAGTTCTTC
cdr3_length: 15
d_call: -
v_call: TRBV6-1
clone_size: -
j_call: TRBJ2-1

cdr3_aa: CASSLGLAGPADQFF
cdr3_nt: TGTGCCAGCAGCTTGGGACTAGCGGGGCCCGCCGACCAGTTCTTC
cdr3_length: 15
d_call: TRBD2
v_call: TRBV5-4
clone_size: -
j_call: TRBJ2-1

cdr3_aa: CASSGTGGRHGYTF
cdr3_nt: TGTGCCAGCAGCGGTACAGGGGGCCGGCATGGCTACACCTTC
cdr3_length: 14
d_call: TRBD1
v_call: TRBV14
clone_size: -
j_call: TRBJ1-2

cdr3_aa: CASSLTALAGANEQYF
cdr3_nt: TGCGCCAGCAGCCTCACGGCGCTAGCGGGAGCAAACGAGCAGTACTTC
cdr3_length: 16
d_call: TRBD2
v_call: TRBV4-1
clone_size: -
j_call: TRBJ2-7

cdr3_aa: CASSARDFLGHTQYF
cdr3_nt: TGTGCCAGCAGCGCAAGGGACTTCCTGGGGCATACGCAGTATTTT
cdr3_length: 15
d_call: -
v_call: TRBV13
clone_size: -
j_call: TRBJ2-3

cdr3_aa: CASSKSPGQGVDEQYF
cdr3_nt: TGTGCCAGCAGCAAATCCCCGGGACAGGGGGTCGACGAGCAGTACTTC
cdr3_length: 16
d_call: TRBD1
v_call: TRBV7-9
clone_size: -
j_call: TRBJ2-7

cdr3_aa: CASSLAIGRNTEAFF
cdr3_nt: TGTGCCAGCAGCTTAGCTATTGGCAGGAACACTGAAGCTTTCTTT
cdr3_length: 15
d_call: -
v_call: TRBV7-9
clone_size: -
j_call: TRBJ1-1

cdr3_aa: CAWNNREVATNEKLFF
cdr3_nt: TGTGCCTGGAATAACAGGGAAGTTGCAACTAATGAAAAACTGTTTTTT
cdr3_length: 16
d_call: -
v_call: TRBV30
clone_size: -
j_call: TRBJ1-4

cdr3_aa: CAISDSGTGGDEQYF
cdr3_nt: TGTGCCATCAGTGATTCCGGGACAGGGGGCGACGAGCAGTACTTC
cdr3_length: 15
d_call: TRBD1
v_call: TRBV10-3
clone_size: -
j_call: TRBJ2-7

cdr3_aa: CASSPGTVGETQYF
cdr3_nt: TGTGCCAGCTCGCCCGGGACTGTGGGAGAGACCCAGTACTTC
cdr3_length: 14
d_call: -
v_call: TRBV18
clone_size: -
j_call: TRBJ2-5

cdr3_aa: CASSLRSPPYEQYF
cdr3_nt: TGTGCCAGCAGCCTACGGTCACCGCCCTACGAGCAGTACTTC
cdr3_length: 14
d_call: -
v_call: TRBV14
clone_size: -
j_call: TRBJ2-7

cdr3_aa: CASSYSVAAGELFF
cdr3_nt: TGTGCCAGCAGTTACTCGGTGGCAGCCGGGGAGCTGTTTTTT
cdr3_length: 14
d_call: -
v_call: TRBV6-6
clone_size: once
j_call: TRBJ2-2

cdr3_aa: CASSEKASNEKLFF
cdr3_nt: TGTGCCAGCAGTGAAAAGGCTAGTAATGAAAAACTGTTTTTT
cdr3_length: 14
d_call: -
v_call: TRBV2
clone_size: once
j_call: TRBJ1-4

cdr3_aa: CASSTPFSGVSYEQYF
cdr3_nt: TGTGCCAGCAGTACTCCCTTCAGCGGGGTATCCTACGAGCAGTACTTC
cdr3_length: 16
d_call: TRBD2
v_call: TRBV28
clone_size: -
j_call: TRBJ2-7

cdr3_aa: CAWGATGNQPQHF
cdr3_nt: TGTGCCTGGGGAGCGACAGGGAATCAGCCCCAGCATTTT
cdr3_length: 13
d_call: TRBD1
v_call: TRBV30
clone_size: -
j_call: TRBJ1-5